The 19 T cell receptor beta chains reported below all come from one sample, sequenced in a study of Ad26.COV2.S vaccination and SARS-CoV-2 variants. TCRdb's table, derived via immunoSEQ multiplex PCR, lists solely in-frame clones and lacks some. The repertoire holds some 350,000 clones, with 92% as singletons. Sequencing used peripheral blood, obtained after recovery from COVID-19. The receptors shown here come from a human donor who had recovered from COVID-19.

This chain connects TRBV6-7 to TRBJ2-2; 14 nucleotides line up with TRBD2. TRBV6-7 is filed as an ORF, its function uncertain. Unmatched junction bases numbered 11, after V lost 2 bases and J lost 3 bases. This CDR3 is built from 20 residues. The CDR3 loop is CASSYAAGTSGGVDTGELFF. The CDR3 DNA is TGTGCCAGCAGTTACGCGGCCGGGACTAGCGGGGGCGTGGACACCGGGGAGCTGTTTTTT.

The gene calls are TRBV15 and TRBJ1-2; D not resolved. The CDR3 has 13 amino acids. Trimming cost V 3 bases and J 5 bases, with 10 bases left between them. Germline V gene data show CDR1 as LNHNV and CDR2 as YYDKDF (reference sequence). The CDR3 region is CATSSHDPYGYTF. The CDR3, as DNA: TGTGCCACCAGCAGTCATGACCCGTATGGCTACACCTTC.

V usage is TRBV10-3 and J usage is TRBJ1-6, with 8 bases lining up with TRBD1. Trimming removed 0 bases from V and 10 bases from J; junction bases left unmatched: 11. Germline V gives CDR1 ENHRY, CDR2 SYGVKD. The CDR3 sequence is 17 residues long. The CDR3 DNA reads TGTGCCATCAGTGAGTCGATTACCGGACAGGGTGGGTCACCCCTCCACTTT. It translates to CAISESITGQGGSPLHF.

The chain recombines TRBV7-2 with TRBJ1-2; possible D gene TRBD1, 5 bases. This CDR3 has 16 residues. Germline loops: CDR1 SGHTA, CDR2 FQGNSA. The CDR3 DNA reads TGTGCTTCACGCGGGGGGTATCCCTTATCTAACTATGGCTACACCTTC. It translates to CASRGGYPLSNYGYTF.

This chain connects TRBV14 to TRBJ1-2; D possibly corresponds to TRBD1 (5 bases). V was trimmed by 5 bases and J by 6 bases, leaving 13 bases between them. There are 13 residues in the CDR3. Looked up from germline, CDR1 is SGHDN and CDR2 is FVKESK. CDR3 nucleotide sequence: TGTGCCAGCAGCGGACGGACAATGCATGGCTACACCTTC. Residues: CASSGRTMHGYTF.

CDR3 amino acids: CASSLTGLNEKLFF. Written as DNA, the CDR3 is TGTGCCAGCAGTCTGACAGGGCTTAATGAAAAACTGTTTTTT. The chain uses TRBV27 and TRBJ1-4, with TRBD1 identical over 7 bases. Germline assignment: CDR1 MNHEY and CDR2 SMNVEV (reference sequence). CDR3 length: 14 residues. J lost 4 bases, V lost 5 bases, and 4 bases had no gene match.

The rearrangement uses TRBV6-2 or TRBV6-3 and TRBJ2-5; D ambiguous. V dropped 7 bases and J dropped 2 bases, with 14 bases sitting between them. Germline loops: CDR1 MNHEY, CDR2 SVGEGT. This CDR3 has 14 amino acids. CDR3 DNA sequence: TGTGCCAGCACCCCGGGCCAGGTTCAAGAGACCCAGTACTTC. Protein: CASTPGQVQETQYF.

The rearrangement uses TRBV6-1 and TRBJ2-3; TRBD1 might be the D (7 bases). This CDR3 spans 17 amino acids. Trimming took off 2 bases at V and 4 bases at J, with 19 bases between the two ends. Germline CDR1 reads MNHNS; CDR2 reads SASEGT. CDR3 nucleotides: TGTGCCAGCAGTGAACCGTGGCCGGAGGGGGCCTCAGATACGCAGTATTTT. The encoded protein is CASSEPWPEGASDTQYF.

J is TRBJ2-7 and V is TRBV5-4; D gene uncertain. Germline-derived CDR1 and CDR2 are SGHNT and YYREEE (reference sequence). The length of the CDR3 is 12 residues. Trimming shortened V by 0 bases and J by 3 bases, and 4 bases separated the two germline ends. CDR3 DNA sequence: TGTGCCAGCAGCTTGGACGGCTACGAGCAGTACTTC. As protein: CASSLDGYEQYF.

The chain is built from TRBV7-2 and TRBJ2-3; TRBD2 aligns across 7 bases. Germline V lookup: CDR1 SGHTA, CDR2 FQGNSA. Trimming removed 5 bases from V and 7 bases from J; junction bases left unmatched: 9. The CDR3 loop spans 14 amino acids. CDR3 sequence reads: CASSQRGSPYTQYF. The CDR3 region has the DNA TGTGCCAGCAGCCAGCGGGGAAGCCCCTATACGCAGTATTTT.

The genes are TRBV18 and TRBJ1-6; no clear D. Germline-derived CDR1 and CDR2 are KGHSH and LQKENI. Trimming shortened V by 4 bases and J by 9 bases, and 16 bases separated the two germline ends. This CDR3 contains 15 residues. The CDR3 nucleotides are TGTGCCAGCTCACGTGATCGGACCGGGAGTTCACCCCTCCACTTT. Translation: CASSRDRTGSSPLHF.

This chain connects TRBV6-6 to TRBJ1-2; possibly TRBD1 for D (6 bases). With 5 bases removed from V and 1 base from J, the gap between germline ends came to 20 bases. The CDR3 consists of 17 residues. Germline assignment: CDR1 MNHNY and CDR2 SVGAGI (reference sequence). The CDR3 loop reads CASSPLGTGQINYGYTF. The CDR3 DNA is TGTGCCAGCAGTCCGCTGGGCACCGGACAGATTAACTATGGCTACACCTTC.

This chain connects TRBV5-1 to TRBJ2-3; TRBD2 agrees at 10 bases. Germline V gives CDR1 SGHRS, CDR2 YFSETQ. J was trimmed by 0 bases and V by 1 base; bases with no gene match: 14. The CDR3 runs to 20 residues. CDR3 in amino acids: CASSLRSASGGVGSTDTQYF. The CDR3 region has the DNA TGCGCCAGCAGCTTGAGGTCTGCAAGCGGGGGGGTTGGAAGCACAGATACGCAGTATTTT.

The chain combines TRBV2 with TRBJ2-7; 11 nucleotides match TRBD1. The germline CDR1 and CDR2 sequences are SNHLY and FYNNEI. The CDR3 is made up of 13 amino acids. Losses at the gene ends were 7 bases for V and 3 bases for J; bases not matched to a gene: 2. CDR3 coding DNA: TGTGCCAGCACCGGGACAGGGGGCTACGAGCAGTACTTC. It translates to CASTGTGGYEQYF. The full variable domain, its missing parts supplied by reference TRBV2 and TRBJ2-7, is EPEVTQTPSHQVTQMGQEVILRCVPISNHLYFYWYRQILGQKVEFLVSFYNNEISEKSEIFDDQFSVERPDGSNFTLKIRSTKLEDSAMYFCASTGTGGYEQYFGPGTRLTVT.

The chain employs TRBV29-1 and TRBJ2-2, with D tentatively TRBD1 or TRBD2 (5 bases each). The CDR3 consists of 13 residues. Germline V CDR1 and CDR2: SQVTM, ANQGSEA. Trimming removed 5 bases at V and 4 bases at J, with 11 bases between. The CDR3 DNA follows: TGCAGCGTTCAGTGGGGGACCACCGGGGAGCTGTTTTTT. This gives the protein CSVQWGTTGELFF.

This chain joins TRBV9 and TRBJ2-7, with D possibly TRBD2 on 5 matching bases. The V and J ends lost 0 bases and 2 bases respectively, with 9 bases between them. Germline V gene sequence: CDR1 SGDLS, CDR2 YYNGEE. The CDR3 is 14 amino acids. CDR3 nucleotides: TGTGCCAGCAGCGTAGGAAGGGAGACCTACGAGCAGTACTTC. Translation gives CASSVGRETYEQYF.

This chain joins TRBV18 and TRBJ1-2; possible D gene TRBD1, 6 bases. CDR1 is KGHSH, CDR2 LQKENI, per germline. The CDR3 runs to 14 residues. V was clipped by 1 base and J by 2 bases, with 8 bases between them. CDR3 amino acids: CASSPQGENYGYTF. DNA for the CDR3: TGTGCCAGCTCACCACAGGGGGAAAACTATGGCTACACCTTC.

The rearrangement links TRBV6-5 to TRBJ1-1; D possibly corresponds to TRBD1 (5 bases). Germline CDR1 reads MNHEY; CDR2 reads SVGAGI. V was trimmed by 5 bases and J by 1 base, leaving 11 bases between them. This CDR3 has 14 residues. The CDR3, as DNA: TGTGCCAGCAGTCGACGGGGACCGAACACTGAAGCTTTCTTT. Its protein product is CASSRRGPNTEAFF.

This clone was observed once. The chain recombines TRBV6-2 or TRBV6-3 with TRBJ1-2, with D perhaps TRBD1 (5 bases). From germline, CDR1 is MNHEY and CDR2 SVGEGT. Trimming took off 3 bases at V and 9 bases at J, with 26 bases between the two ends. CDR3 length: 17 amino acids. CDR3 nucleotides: TGTGCCAGCAGTTATAATCGACATGGCGGACAAATTAGGAGCTACACCTTC. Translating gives CASSYNRHGGQIRSYTF.